The table lists the clone carrying this T cell receptor beta chain with a few counts. Its antigen is currently unknown. The CDR3 totals 14 residues. The V end was cut by 3 bases, the J end by 1 base, with 9 bases between. Germline lookup yields CDR1 SGHAT and CDR2 FQDESV (reference sequence). Stated treatment: approximately 10-day PBMC culture with coronavirus spike peptide pools or control peptides (ViraFEST assay). From the unexposed donor, CD4+ T cells were collected ahead of the COVID-19 pandemic (2011-2018). The Oncomine TCR Beta short-read assay was what sequenced the DNA obtained from cultured CD4+ T cells. Genomic DNA extraction was carried out from cultured CD4+ T cells. TCRdb fed the PCR reads into MiXCR, producing one record per CDR3 protein. Counted here are over 8,500 distinct CDR3 sequences, roughly 31% occurring once; the ten biggest clones make up approximately 25%. These data come from a study of vaccination and CD4 T cells after COVID-19. Background on the study: Stimuli were overlapping spike peptide pools of SARS-CoV-2 and three common cold coronaviruses (HCoV-NL63, HCoV-OC43, HCoV-229E). Findings and caveats of the study: Median numbers of SARS-CoV-2-reactive clonotypes increased from roughly 21 to 40 (not a significant change).

This chain uses TRBV11-1 with TRBJ2-5; TRBD2 is a possible D gene (5 bases). The sequenced sample was CD4+ T cells from blood, cultured in vitro. The sequence was obtained from a human donor in good health. CDR3 nucleotides: TGTGCCAGCAGCTTCCAGAGCGGCCAAGAGACCCAGTACTTC. The encoded protein is CASSFQSGQETQYF.